The entry that follows covers one TCR beta chain sequence. Its antigen is unidentified. This sample is part of a study of T cell responses to AZD1222 COVID-19 vaccine. Only in-frame clones appear in the TCRdb table, and some are missing; sequencing was by immunoSEQ multiplex PCR. The sample includes 60,000 to 80,000 clones, roughly 89% of them seen just once. Findings and caveats of the study: At 160-218 and 743-854, vaccine-associated CD4 TCRs were dominant, and they spanned spike. There were mostly white British donors and more females than males, and clonal diversity was possibly underestimated. Sampling captured repertoires only after the peak T cell response. Vaccination with two AZD1222 doses was followed by a rise in Spike-specific TCR breadth and depth.

Germline CDR1 LNHDA, CDR2 SQIVND (reference sequence). Trimming stripped 4 bases from V and 1 base from J, with 4 bases between. This CDR3 contains 13 residues. V is TRBV19 and J is TRBJ1-4; D is unresolved. This sample comprised peripheral blood, obtained on day 0 of AZD1222 vaccination. This sequence originates from an adult in good health. The CDR3 coding sequence is TGTGCCAGTAGTAACAGAACTAATGAAAAACTGTTTTTT. Protein sequence: CASSNRTNEKLFF.